A selection of T cell receptor beta chains follows, all from one sample in a study of shared clonotypes between healthy human individuals. The protocol was immunoSEQ multiplex PCR, while the TCRdb copy is restricted to in-frame clones and leaves out a portion. The sample carries about 2.1 million clones, approximately 92% recorded once. Sequencing was carried out using naive CD8+ T cells from PBMCs. Receptors were obtained from a man between 18 and 29 years old in good health. Some clones in this sample may be carry-over from other donors' samples. The CDR3 runs from the conserved cysteine through the conserved F or W. D genes are given only for firm matches. Size tells how often a clone was seen (once, few, many) or the class of an expanded clone, and some rows leave it out.

>TRBD1|TRBV13|17|TRBJ2-7|NA
TGTGCCAGCAGCGCAGAACCCGGGACAGGGGGCTTGGACGAGCAGTACTTC
CASSAEPGTGGLDEQYF
>NA|TRBV27|16|TRBJ2-7|NA
TGTGCCAGCAGCCCGTCTTGGGGGGCGCAACACTACGAGCAGTACTTC
CASSPSWGAQHYEQYF
>NA|TRBV7-2|17|TRBJ2-7|NA
TGTGCCAGCAGCTTAGATCGGTCGTATGGGGGGCCGAACGAGCAGTACTTC
CASSLDRSYGGPNEQYF
>NA|TRBV14|15|TRBJ2-3|NA
TGTGCCAGCAGCCAATGGGGACCAGCCCGTGATACGCAGTATTTT
CASSQWGPARDTQYF
>NA|TRBV7-9|15|TRBJ1-4|once
TGTGCCAGCAGCGCTCGACAGGACGGTAGGGAAAAACTGTTTTTT
CASSARQDGREKLFF
>NA|TRBV28|14|TRBJ2-7|NA
TGTGCCAGCAGTTTAGCGGGATCCTCCTACGAGCAGTACTTC
CASSLAGSSYEQYF
>NA|TRBV2|12|TRBJ1-1|NA
TGTGCCAGTAAACGGGAGTACACTGAAGCTTTCTTT
CASKREYTEAFF
>NA|TRBV28|14|TRBJ2-2|NA
TGTGCCAGCAGTTCCCCTACAGGGACCGGGGAGCTGTTTTTT
CASSSPTGTGELFF
>NA|TRBV15|14|TRBJ1-1|NA
TGTGCCACCAGCAGAGTCCAGGGGATCCCTGAAGCTTTCTTT
CATSRVQGIPEAFF
>NA|TRBV19|12|TRBJ1-4|NA
TGTGCCAGTAGCCCTGGGGGCGCAAAACTGTTTTTT
CASSPGGAKLFF
>TRBD1|TRBV28|14|TRBJ1-1|once
TGTGCCAGCAGCAACGGACAGGGGGTCACTGAAGCTTTCTTT
CASSNGQGVTEAFF
>TRBD2|TRBV9|18|TRBJ2-1|NA
TGTGCCAGCAGTTTTTCCCGGTGGACTAGCGGGAGTCACAGTGAGCAGTTCTTC
CASSFSRWTSGSHSEQFF
>TRBD1|TRBV29-1|11|TRBJ1-2|NA
TGCAGCGTTAACAGGGGTTCTGGCTACACCTTC
CSVNRGSGYTF
>NA|TRBV6-5|15|TRBJ2-7|once
TGTGCCAGCAGTTACAGGGCGGACAGCACCTACGAGCAGTACTTC
CASSYRADSTYEQYF
>NA|TRBV4-3|17|TRBJ2-5|once
TGCGCCAGCAGCCAAGATTCTCCGGTGGGCCCTCAAGAGACCCAGTACTTC
CASSQDSPVGPQETQYF
>NA|TRBV27|17|TRBJ1-6|NA
TGTGCCAGCAGTTTAGTGGCTCCCCTACGGAAGAATTCACCCCTCCACTTT
CASSLVAPLRKNSPLHF
>NA|TRBV7-9|12|TRBJ2-7|NA
TGTGCCAGCAGCCCCCTTTCCCACGAGCAGTACTTC
CASSPLSHEQYF
>NA|TRBV6-4|15|TRBJ2-2|NA
TGTGCCAGCAGTGACTCGAAGGGCAACACCGGGGAGCTGTTTTTT
CASSDSKGNTGELFF
>TRBD1|TRBV30|12|TRBJ2-7|NA
TGTGCCGGCCGGGACAGGGCGGGTGAGCAGTACTTC
CAGRDRAGEQYF
>NA|TRBV7-8|13|TRBJ2-7|NA
TGTGCCAGCAGCCGACTTAGCTCCTACGAGCAGTACTTC
CASSRLSSYEQYF
>TRBD2|TRBV6-1|14|TRBJ2-3|NA
TGTGCCAGCATCGGCGGGAGGAGCACAGATACGCAGTATTTT
CASIGGRSTDTQYF
>TRBD2|TRBV7-8|15|TRBJ2-1|NA
TGTGCCAGCAGAGATCCAAGGGAGGGGCGTAATGAGCAGTTCTTC
CASRDPREGRNEQFF
>NA|TRBV27|20|TRBJ1-5|NA
TGTGCCAGCAGTTCTATCCGATCTCATGAGCCCTCGGTCATCAATCAGCCCCAGCATTTT
CASSSIRSHEPSVINQPQHF
>NA|TRBV7-8|14|TRBJ2-7|NA
TGTGCCAGCAGCTTAGGTGGGCCATCGGGTAAGCAGTACTTC
CASSLGGPSGKQYF
>NA|TRBV7-3|13|TRBJ2-7|NA
TGTGCCAGCAGCCTAACTACTAGGGCCGAGCAGTACTTC
CASSLTTRAEQYF
>TRBD1|TRBV27|18|TRBJ2-7|NA
TGTGCCAGCAGTTTATCTGGACAGGGGCGTAGGCTGGCCCGCGAGCAGTACTTC
CASSLSGQGRRLAREQYF
>TRBD2|TRBV27|16|TRBJ2-2|NA
TGTGCCAGCAGTTCCGGGACTAGCGGGAGACCAGGGGAGCTGTTTTTT
CASSSGTSGRPGELFF
>TRBD1|TRBV27|16|TRBJ2-3|NA
TGTGCCAGCAGTTGGCTGGACAGGTCAGGTGCAGATACGCAGTATTTT
CASSWLDRSGADTQYF
>NA|TRBV5-5|15|TRBJ2-7|NA
TGTGCCAGCGCCTCGGAATTGGCTCTATCCTACGAGCAGTACTTC
CASASELALSYEQYF